A single sample gave rise to the 2 T cell receptor beta chains below, sequenced in a study of identical twins. Using its own MiXCR run on the 5' RACE reads, TCRdb lists one record per CDR3 protein. The sample records about 300,000 distinct CDR3 sequences, around 12% being singletons. The data were also submitted as part of a second study, on yellow fever vaccine responses in identical twins.

The sample comprised CD8+ T cells sorted from blood. The receptor set was obtained from a woman in her late teens or twenties in good health.

This clonotype was recorded a few times. The chain is built from TRBV5-8 and TRBJ1-2; a weak D match, TRBD1 (5 bases). Deletions cut 3 bases from V and 5 bases from J, with 17 bases between. Germline CDR1 SGHTS, CDR2 YDEGEE. The CDR3 loop spans 15 amino acids. CDR3 in amino acids: CASSSPETEVYGYTF. As DNA, the CDR3 is TGTGCCAGCAGCTCCCCAGAGACAGAGGTTTATGGCTACACCTTC. Supplemented by reference TRBV5-8 and TRBJ1-2, the full variable domain reads EAGVTQSPTHLIKTRGQQATLRCSPISGHTSVYWYQQALGLGLQFLLWYDEGEERNRGNFPPRFSGRQFPNYSSELNVNALELEDSALYLCASSSPETEVYGYTFGSGTRLTVV.

The V call is TRBV12-5, the J call TRBJ1-5, with D tentatively TRBD1 (5 bases). Germline CDR1 reads LGHNT; CDR2 reads FRNRAP. This CDR3 spans 16 amino acids. V dropped 3 bases and J dropped 4 bases, with 16 bases sitting between them. The CDR3 DNA follows: TGTGCTAGTGGTTTCCCCCGCGGCAGGGCGAATCAGCCCCAGCATTTT. Translated, it gives CASGFPRGRANQPQHF.